This entry describes one T cell receptor beta chain. The data were obtained in a study of early T cells in non-severe SARS-CoV-2 infection. Study at large: Unpaired chains resulted from sequencing bulk RNA of unsorted whole blood.

The CDR3 loop spans 14 amino acids. V shed 7 bases, J shed 8 bases, and the junction held 11 bases outside the gene matches. Germline assignment: CDR1 SQVTM and CDR2 ANQGSEA. TCRdb fed the 5' RACE reads into MiXCR, producing one record per CDR3 protein. The table records around 110,000 distinct CDR3 sequences, 11% of them present only once. The V call is TRBV29-1, the J call TRBJ2-1; TRBD2 agrees at 10 bases. The receptor was isolated from an adult who was a healthcare worker with PCR-confirmed SARS-CoV-2 infection or an uninfected control (not recorded which). The specimen sequenced was whole blood. The CDR3, as DNA: TGCAGCGGGAAGTCTAGCGGGAGTATCCATGAGCAGTTCTTC. Translation gives CSGKSSGSIHEQFF.